This TCR beta chain was retrieved from a study of blood T cell repertoires in COVID-19. Some clones are missing from TCRdb's copy, which holds only in-frame ones; the method was immunoSEQ multiplex PCR. This table holds some 300,000 clones, about 86% found once. The CDR3 loop spans 13 amino acids. V dropped 4 bases and J dropped 5 bases, with 11 bases sitting between them. CDR1 SGHRS and CDR2 YFSETQ come from the germline V gene. Sample: peripheral blood. The V call is TRBV5-1, the J call TRBJ2-3; D unclear. This TCR was sampled from a woman in her sixties or seventies with COVID-19, enrolled during active disease. Written as DNA, the CDR3 is TGCGCCAGCAGCAAATCCCTAGGAGATACGCAGTATTTT. It is translated as CASSKSLGDTQYF.